A single T cell receptor beta chain is shown here with its context. What it binds is not known. The sample originates from a study of T cells expressing NK-cell markers. Study-level results: Where a handful of donors were concerned, these clonotypes also led the CD3+CD56-NKG2C+ fraction. In six donors, dominant NKG2C+ clonotypes were roughly 1.0-7.5% of CD8+ T cells.

5'RACE template switching with UMIs produced the TCR beta cDNA. TCRdb re-called the 5' RACE reads and shows each CDR3 protein once, DNA omitted. This sample carries about 150,000 distinct CDR3 sequences, with 20% going to the ten biggest clones. Germline V CDR1 and CDR2: SNHLY, FYNNEI. This CDR3 has 14 amino acids. The gene calls are TRBV2 and TRBJ2-7; the TCRdb D gene call, TRBD2, has no DNA to confirm it. Sequencing used blood T cells: a sorted CD56 or NKG2C T cell subset, CD4+ or CD8+ T cells, or bulk PBMC T cells (not recorded which). The clonotype was recovered from a man aged 18 to 70 in good health. The CDR3 spells CASSAQRGVYEQYF.